Shown below are 25 T cell receptor beta chains from a single sample sequenced in a study of shared clonotypes between healthy human individuals. Profiling relied on immunoSEQ multiplex PCR, and the TCRdb table lists in-frame clones only, not all of them. Found here are 950,000 to 1,300,000 clones, around 74% of them singletons; the top ten hold about 1.4%. The sequencing sample was made of memory CD4+ T cells sorted from blood. The subset: CD45RA-negative fraction. The receptors stem from a man aged 18-30 years in good health.

The chain couples TRBV11-3 to TRBJ2-2; 8 bases align to TRBD2. Germline lookup yields CDR1 SGHNT and CDR2 YENEEA. The J segment lost 6 bases and the V segment lost 2 bases, leaving 2 bases of the junction unmatched. The CDR3 runs to 14 residues. The CDR3 DNA reads as TGTGCCAGCAGCTTAAAGCGGGAGTCCGGGGAGCTGTTTTTT. This codes for CASSLKRESGELFF.

The chain has TRBV19 and TRBJ1-4; weak D call: TRBD1 (5 bases). Germline V gene lookup returns CDR1 LNHDA and CDR2 SQIVND (reference sequence). Trimming left V 7 bases short and J 3 bases short, with 15 bases between. The length of the CDR3 is 15 residues. This CDR3 reads CASTQSGGPNEKLFF. The CDR3 nucleotides are TGTGCCAGTACCCAATCTGGGGGTCCTAATGAAAAACTGTTTTTT.

The chain links TRBV11-2 to TRBJ2-5; D is possibly TRBD2 (5 bases). Per the germline V gene, CDR1 is SGHAT and CDR2 is FQNNGV. V was cut by 2 bases and J by 2 bases, with 12 bases left in between. The CDR3 is 15 amino acids. CDR3 in amino acids: CASSLSPEAQETQYF. The CDR3 nucleotides read TGTGCCAGCAGCTTATCTCCGGAGGCGCAAGAGACCCAGTACTTC.

The CDR3 loop is CASSLGASTTDTQYF. CDR3 nucleotides: TGTGCCAGCAGCTTAGGGGCCTCGACCACAGATACGCAGTATTTT. This chain connects TRBV7-9 to TRBJ2-3; D remains unclear. There are 15 residues in the CDR3. The germline gives CDR1 SEHNR, CDR2 FQNEAQ (reference sequence). Trimming stripped 1 base from V and 2 bases from J, with 10 bases between.

The rearrangement links TRBV6-6 to TRBJ2-2; D is uncertain. V dropped 2 bases and J dropped 5 bases, with 6 bases sitting between them. Germline values: CDR1 MNHNY, CDR2 SVGAGI (reference sequence). CDR3 length equals 13 residues. CDR3 protein: CASSYPSTGELFF. CDR3 nucleotide sequence: TGTGCCAGCAGTTACCCTTCTACCGGGGAGCTGTTTTTT.

This clone was recorded many times. The genes are TRBV19 and TRBJ2-5; D possibly corresponds to TRBD2 (6 bases). The CDR3 runs to 13 residues. Trimming took 4 bases from V and 2 from J, leaving 8 bases between them. The germline V gene has CDR1 LNHDA and CDR2 SQIVND (reference sequence). The CDR3 DNA follows: TGTGCCAGTAGTAGGGGAGGACAAGAGACCCAGTACTTC. It is translated as CASSRGGQETQYF.

J is TRBJ2-6 and V is TRBV27; 12 nucleotides agree with TRBD2. Germline CDR1 reads MNHEY; CDR2 reads SMNVEV (reference sequence). CDR3 length equals 20 residues. J lost 2 bases, V lost 5 bases, and 13 bases had no gene match. The CDR3, as DNA: TGTGCCAGCAGTCCACTCGGACTAGCGGGATTTGGGGCTGGGGCCAACGTCCTGACTTTC. It yields the protein CASSPLGLAGFGAGANVLTF.

CDR3 protein: CASSRDRAPSPLHF. CDR3 nucleotide sequence: TGTGCCAGCAGCAGGGACAGGGCCCCGTCACCCCTCCACTTT. The chain recombines TRBV27 with TRBJ1-6, with 9 bases aligning to TRBD1. CDR1 is MNHEY, CDR2 SMNVEV, per germline (reference sequence). CDR3 size: 14 residues. Germline trimming cut 6 bases from V and 10 bases from J; bases unmatched to any gene: 7.

The chain employs TRBV7-8 and TRBJ1-1; 9 bases are a match to TRBD1. Trimming took 1 base from V and 7 from J; bases not matched to a gene: 4. Germline loops: CDR1 SGHVS, CDR2 FQNEAQ. The CDR3 extends over 14 amino acids. CDR3 in amino acids: CASSLGGQGLEAFF. The CDR3 DNA reads TGTGCCAGCAGCTTAGGGGGACAGGGTCTTGAAGCTTTCTTT. The full variable domain, in which reference TRBV7-8 and TRBJ1-1 provide the parts outside the CDR3, is GAGVSQSPRYKVAKRGQDVALRCDPISGHVSLFWYQQALGQGPEFLTYFQNEAQLDKSGLPSDRFFAERPEGSVSTLKIQRTQQEDSAVYLCASSLGGQGLEAFFGQGTRLTVV.

The chain employs TRBV25-1 and TRBJ1-1, with D possibly TRBD1 on 6 matching bases. Germline values: CDR1 MGHDK, CDR2 SYGVNS. V was trimmed by 10 bases and J by 0 bases, leaving 15 bases between them. The CDR3 sequence is 14 residues long. The chain's CDR3 is CATWGGRLNTEAFF. The CDR3 region has the DNA TGTGCCACTTGGGGGGGCCGGCTGAACACTGAAGCTTTCTTT.

This rearrangement joins TRBV29-1 to TRBJ2-7; D is undetermined. V was cut by 4 bases and J by 0 bases, with 10 bases left in between. The CDR3 spans 13 residues. The germline V gene encodes CDR1 SQVTM and CDR2 ANQGSEA. CDR3 residues: CSVATLYSYEQYF. In DNA, the CDR3 is TGCAGCGTTGCGACACTGTACTCCTACGAGCAGTACTTC.

V gene TRBV28 combines with J gene TRBJ2-5; 7 bases agree with TRBD2. The CDR3 is 17 amino acids. V dropped 2 bases and J dropped 2; count of bases not matched to a gene: 11. Germline V gene data show CDR1 as MDHEN and CDR2 as SYDVKM. DNA of the CDR3: TGTGCCAGCAGTTTAGGTCTGGCGGTGCGGGGGCAAGAGACCCAGTACTTC. Encoded protein: CASSLGLAVRGQETQYF.

The chain recombines TRBV4-3 with TRBJ1-1; D gene ambiguous. Deletions cut 0 bases from V and 5 bases from J, with 7 bases between. This CDR3 is 13 amino acids long. Germline V CDR1 and CDR2: LGHNA, YSLEER. CDR3: CASSQEERTEAFF. CDR3 DNA: TGCGCCAGCAGCCAAGAGGAGAGGACTGAAGCTTTCTTT.

This clone was observed a single time. The chain links TRBV2 to TRBJ2-7; D possibly corresponds to TRBD1 (6 bases). CDR1 is SNHLY, CDR2 FYNNEI, per germline. V lost 7 bases, J lost 7 bases, and 17 bases lay in between. This CDR3 is built from 13 residues. The CDR3 region is CASTEQGTGEQYF. CDR3 DNA: TGTGCCAGCACGGAACAGGGAACGGGGGAGCAGTACTTC.

The rearrangement joins TRBV5-6 to TRBJ1-1, with D hard to call. Trimming removed 1 base from V and 4 bases from J, with 8 bases in between. Germline assignment: CDR1 SGHDT and CDR2 YYEEEE. The CDR3 has 13 residues. The CDR3 loop is CASSLRWSTEAFF. The CDR3 coding sequence is TGTGCCAGCAGCTTGCGATGGAGCACTGAAGCTTTCTTT.

This chain joins TRBV19 and TRBJ2-7; TRBD1 is a possible D gene (7 bases). This CDR3 spans 13 amino acids. The germline V and J ends were trimmed by 5 bases and 6 bases, with 14 bases remaining between them. Germline assignment: CDR1 LNHDA and CDR2 SQIVND (reference sequence). This chain's CDR3 is CASSAGTVAEQYF. As DNA, the CDR3 is TGTGCCAGTAGTGCGGGGACAGTAGCCGAGCAGTACTTC. The full variable domain, with the rest looked up from reference TRBV19 and TRBJ2-7, is DGGITQSPKYLFRKEGQNVTLSCEQNLNHDAMYWYRQDPGQGLRLIYYSQIVNDFQKGDIAEGYSVSREKKESFPLTVTSAQKNPTAFYLCASSAGTVAEQYFGPGTRLTVT.

The chain links TRBV19 to TRBJ2-6, with D tentatively TRBD2 (5 bases). Germline V gene lookup returns CDR1 LNHDA and CDR2 SQIVND (reference sequence). V was pared by 5 bases and J by 0 bases, with 14 bases between. This CDR3 contains 17 residues. In DNA, the CDR3 is TGTGCCAGTAGTCCGGGGTTGGGTGACTCTGGGGCCAACGTCCTGACTTTC. It translates to CASSPGLGDSGANVLTF.

V is TRBV30 and J is TRBJ2-7; D remains ambiguous. V dropped 2 bases and J dropped 3 bases, with 11 bases sitting between them. In germline, CDR1 is GTSNPN, CDR2 SVGIG (reference sequence). CDR3 length: 13 amino acids. The CDR3 DNA is TGTGCCTGGAGTCTATCGGGTCTCTACGAGCAGTACTTC. It yields the protein CAWSLSGLYEQYF.

The rearrangement links TRBV6-1 to TRBJ2-7; D is unresolved. V lost 4 bases and J 1 base, leaving 8 bases between the germline ends. Germline values: CDR1 MNHNS, CDR2 SASEGT. The CDR3 extends over 13 amino acids. CDR3 sequence (DNA): TGTGCCAGCAGTGTTGGTGGTTCCTACGAGCAGTACTTC. Translating gives CASSVGGSYEQYF.

The chain employs TRBV28 and TRBJ1-1, with a tentative D call TRBD1 (5 bases). The CDR3 consists of 13 residues. V gave up 5 bases and J gave up 6 bases, with 13 bases separating them. Germline V gene lookup returns CDR1 MDHEN and CDR2 SYDVKM. The CDR3 DNA reads TGTGCCAGCAGTAACTCCGGGGGAGCTGAAGCTTTCTTT. Amino acid sequence: CASSNSGGAEAFF.

This clone has only one observation. This chain uses TRBV15 with TRBJ2-4; D uncertain. The CDR3 consists of 16 residues. V lost 5 bases and J lost 8, with 22 bases in between. The germline V gene encodes CDR1 LNHNV and CDR2 YYDKDF (reference sequence). The CDR3 DNA sequence: TGTGCCACCAGCGACCCGGGTAAGCTTTCGACCGACATTCAGTACTTC. As protein: CATSDPGKLSTDIQYF.

The chain has TRBV9 and TRBJ2-7, with 8 bases matching TRBD2. J lost 0 bases, V lost 3 bases, and 17 bases had no gene match. This CDR3 comprises 19 residues. CDR1 is SGDLS, CDR2 YYNGEE, per germline. Written as DNA, the CDR3 is TGTGCCAGCAGCGCGCCCCTGCTCCCCGGGCTAGCGGGCTCCTACGAGCAGTACTTC. It codes for CASSAPLLPGLAGSYEQYF.

The rearrangement joins TRBV28 to TRBJ1-6; D unclear. Germline-derived CDR1 and CDR2 are MDHEN and SYDVKM. CDR3 length: 15 residues. V lost 6 bases and J 3 bases, leaving 12 bases between the germline ends. CDR3 residues: CASSPAAGYNSPLHF. DNA of the CDR3: TGTGCCAGCAGCCCGGCCGCAGGCTATAATTCACCCCTCCACTTT.

This clone was observed at least ten times. This rearrangement joins TRBV7-3 to TRBJ2-7; TRBD1 aligns across 10 bases. This CDR3 is 15 amino acids long. Germline V gene sequence: CDR1 SGHTA, CDR2 FQGTGA. V was clipped by 5 bases and J by 2 bases; unmatched bases: 6. CDR3 residues: CASSLGQGTTYEQYF. The CDR3 DNA reads as TGTGCCAGCAGCCTGGGACAGGGGACTACCTACGAGCAGTACTTC.

The chain recombines TRBV10-1 with TRBJ2-2; no clear D. Trimming left V 8 bases short and J 5 bases short, with 9 bases between. Germline CDR1 reads WNHNN; CDR2 reads SYGVQD (reference sequence). This CDR3 contains 12 residues. CDR3 region: CASQTSTGELFF. Written as DNA, the CDR3 is TGCGCCAGCCAAACAAGTACCGGGGAGCTGTTTTTT.